These 21 T cell receptor beta chains originate from one sample sequenced in a study of beta chain features in type 1 diabetes listed by TCRdb under 2018. Study-wide findings and limitations: Type 1 diabetes patients showed a moderate but significant shortening of TCRB CDR3 length in all four CD4+ subsets.

No antigens are known for them. The method was the immunoSEQ multiplex PCR assay. The entire amount of isolated RNA was reverse transcribed using the High Capacity cDNA Reverse Transcription Kit, so the sequenced TCRB transcripts were expressed ones. Sourced from immuneACCESS, this table was stored by TCRdb with only in-frame sequences that have V and J called. A share of the clones is absent; for the studies checked, an unresolved V gene accounts for under half, and the remainder has no known explanation. This sample has under 150,000 clones in its table, and 9% of those were observed once. The top ten clonotypes cover around 0.75% of the sample. Sequencing was done on a sample of central memory CD4+ T cells from blood. All receptors derive from a man aged 25 to 40 with type 1 diabetes.

The DNA for the CDR3 is TGTGCCAGCAGCCACCTCCGGGGCTACACCTTC. Encoded protein: CASSHLRGYTF. The chain couples TRBV28 to TRBJ1-2, with D unclear. The germline CDR1 and CDR2 sequences are MDHEN and SYDVKM. This CDR3 is 11 amino acids long. Trimming cost V 6 bases and J 8 bases, with 10 bases left between them.

The genes are TRBV27 and TRBJ2-3; D unclear. The V end lost 3 bases, the J end lost 2 bases, and 6 bases lay between the germline ends. CDR3 length: 13 amino acids. Looked up from germline, CDR1 is MNHEY and CDR2 is SMNVEV (reference sequence). The CDR3 nucleotides are TGTGCCAGCAGTTTTGTGTACACAGATACGCAGTATTTT. Translated: CASSFVYTDTQYF.

There are a few counts of this clone. The chain joins TRBV7-2 to TRBJ2-5, with a tentative D call TRBD2 (6 bases). V was pared by 5 bases and J by 1 base, with 14 bases between. CDR1 and CDR2 (germline): SGHTA, FQGNSA. The CDR3 runs to 15 residues. CDR3 coding DNA: TGTGCCAGCAGCCAAACCGGGACTCGCCAAGAGACCCAGTACTTC. It codes for CASSQTGTRQETQYF.

The chain links TRBV4-1 to TRBJ1-2; 8 positions match TRBD1. The CDR3 is 16 residues long. V lost 4 bases, J lost 4 bases, and 11 bases stayed unmatched. Germline CDR1 is MGHRA and CDR2 is YSYEKL. The CDR3 loop reads CASSRRPGQETYGYTF. The CDR3 DNA is TGCGCCAGCAGCCGACGTCCGGGACAGGAGACCTATGGCTACACCTTC.

The J gene is TRBJ2-3, the V gene TRBV4-1; D is undetermined. There are 14 residues in the CDR3. Germline CDR1 MGHRA, CDR2 YSYEKL. V was clipped by 0 bases and J by 3 bases, with 7 bases between them. The CDR3 sequence is CASSQDSVTDTQYF. The CDR3 DNA reads as TGCGCCAGCAGCCAAGATTCAGTGACAGATACGCAGTATTTT.

V usage is TRBV9 and J usage is TRBJ1-2, with D possibly TRBD1 on 6 matching bases. The CDR3 extends over 15 amino acids. The ends were cut back, 1 base at V and 2 bases at J, with 12 bases in the middle. Germline loops: CDR1 SGDLS, CDR2 YYNGEE. CDR3: CASSVTGTTNYGYTF. The CDR3 DNA reads TGTGCCAGCAGCGTAACAGGGACGACCAACTATGGCTACACCTTC.

A few counts support this clone. The chain carries TRBV7-8 and TRBJ2-5, with a possible D match to TRBD1 (6 bases). The CDR3 has 14 residues. CDR1 is SGHVS, CDR2 FQNEAQ, per germline. V was clipped by 5 bases and J by 4 bases, with 14 bases between them. This CDR3 reads CASSPQGAGETQYF. The CDR3 bases are TGTGCCAGCAGCCCACAGGGTGCGGGAGAGACCCAGTACTTC.

This chain uses TRBV4-3 with TRBJ2-1, with TRBD2 identical over 7 bases. Trimming took 0 bases from V and 6 from J; bases not matched to a gene: 5. The CDR3 totals 15 residues. Germline loops: CDR1 LGHNA, CDR2 YSLEER. CDR3 protein: CASSQERASGNEQFF. As DNA, the CDR3 is TGCGCCAGCAGCCAAGAACGGGCTAGCGGCAATGAGCAGTTCTTC.

V usage is TRBV2 and J usage is TRBJ2-5, with D possibly matching TRBD2 (5 bases). CDR3 length: 14 amino acids. Per the germline V gene, CDR1 is SNHLY and CDR2 is FYNNEI. Trimming shortened V by 8 bases and J by 0 bases, and 13 bases separated the two germline ends. CDR3 sequence reads: CASFQSGYQETQYF. CDR3 nucleotides: TGTGCCAGCTTTCAAAGCGGATACCAAGAGACCCAGTACTTC.

The V gene is TRBV9, the J gene TRBJ2-7; tentatively, D is TRBD2 (5 bases). Germline loops: CDR1 SGDLS, CDR2 YYNGEE. Trimming shortened V by 3 bases and J by 7 bases, and 20 bases separated the two germline ends. The length of the CDR3 is 15 residues. The CDR3 coding sequence is TGTGCCAGCAGCGGTTCCTTAGTCGGGAAGGTGGAGCAGTACTTC. Its protein product is CASSGSLVGKVEQYF.

This clone has just a few counts. The rearrangement links TRBV20-1 to TRBJ2-3, with a weak D call TRBD2 (6 bases). Germline V gene data show CDR1 as DFQATT and CDR2 as SNEGSKA (reference sequence). There are 11 residues in the CDR3. Trimming stripped 3 bases from V and 10 bases from J, with 11 bases between. The CDR3 region is CSASDWGAQYF. For the CDR3, the DNA is TGCAGTGCTAGTGATTGGGGGGCGCAGTATTTT.

This clone was seen at least ten times. The V call is TRBV29-1, the J call TRBJ1-1; no clear D gene. Germline V gene sequence: CDR1 SQVTM, CDR2 ANQGSEA. The germline V and J ends were trimmed by 6 bases and 0 bases, with 11 bases remaining between them. The CDR3 is 13 amino acids. CDR3 amino acids: CSVEKNMNTEAFF. The DNA of the CDR3 is TGCAGCGTCGAAAAAAACATGAACACTGAAGCTTTCTTT.

This clone has more than one count but fewer than ten. The V gene is TRBV9, the J gene TRBJ1-4; 12 bases are shared with TRBD1. V lost 3 bases, J lost 7 bases, and 4 bases stayed unmatched. The germline CDR1 and CDR2 sequences are SGDLS and YYNGEE. The CDR3 consists of 15 residues. CDR3 region: CASSAPGQGAEKLFF. DNA of the CDR3: TGTGCCAGCAGCGCTCCGGGACAGGGGGCTGAAAAACTGTTTTTT.

This clone turned up a few times. J is TRBJ2-7 and V is TRBV5-1, with D uncertain. This CDR3 contains 14 residues. Germline assignment: CDR1 SGHRS and CDR2 YFSETQ. V shed 4 bases and J shed 4 bases, with 15 bases lying between them. CDR3 amino acids: CASSDPGGLYEQYF. The CDR3 DNA follows: TGCGCCAGCAGCGACCCCGGCGGTCTATACGAGCAGTACTTC.

This clone was seen ten or more times. The chain joins TRBV7-2 to TRBJ2-1; the match to TRBD1 covers 10 bases. CDR3 size: 15 residues. V trimming: 5 bases; J trimming: 3 bases; junction bases outside the gene matches: 4. Germline V lookup: CDR1 SGHTA, CDR2 FQGNSA. In nucleotides, the CDR3 is TGTGCCAGCAGCCCGGGACAGGGGAACTACAATGAGCAGTTCTTC. As protein: CASSPGQGNYNEQFF.

The chain links TRBV18 to TRBJ1-2, with TRBD1 matching over 8 bases. There are 11 residues in the CDR3. V was pared by 4 bases and J by 10 bases, with 2 bases of the junction left unmatched. Germline CDR1 KGHSH, CDR2 LQKENI. The DNA of the CDR3 is TGTGCCAGCTCACAACAGGGGGACTACACCTTC. Translation gives CASSQQGDYTF.

The chain links TRBV5-1 to TRBJ2-7; 7 nucleotides align to TRBD1. This CDR3 spans 16 amino acids. The V segment lost 0 bases and the J segment 4 bases; nucleotides outside the gene matches: 10. Germline V gene data show CDR1 as SGHRS and CDR2 as YFSETQ. DNA for the CDR3: TGCGCCAGCAGCTTGGGACAAGGGACAGTGCCGTACGAGCAGTACTTC. Its protein is CASSLGQGTVPYEQYF.

This chain links TRBV5-1 with TRBJ2-5, with D perhaps matching TRBD2 (6 bases). Trimming shortened V by 7 bases and J by 5 bases, and 18 bases separated the two germline ends. In germline, CDR1 is SGHRS, CDR2 YFSETQ. The CDR3 totals 14 residues. The DNA for the CDR3 is TGCGCCAGCGTGCGGGATTTAACCTCCGAGACCCAGTACTTC. It translates to CASVRDLTSETQYF.

V usage is TRBV7-9 and J usage is TRBJ2-5, with D possibly TRBD1 on 6 matching bases. The CDR3 contains 14 residues. CDR1 and CDR2 from the germline V gene are SEHNR and FQNEAQ (reference sequence). Trimming cost V 5 bases and J 7 bases, with 17 bases left between them. The DNA for the CDR3 is TGTGCCAGCAGCCGACCATCAGGGGTGGCGACCCAGTACTTC. This codes for CASSRPSGVATQYF. The variable domain in full, completed from reference TRBV7-9 and TRBJ2-5, reads DTGVSQNPRHKITKRGQNVTFRCDPISEHNRLYWYRQTLGQGPEFLTYFQNEAQLEKSRLLSDRFSAERPKGSFSTLEIQRTEQGDSAMYLCASSRPSGVATQYFGPGTRLLVL.

The chain joins TRBV5-1 to TRBJ2-3; tentatively, D is TRBD2 (5 bases). The CDR3 is 15 amino acids. The germline V gene has CDR1 SGHRS and CDR2 YFSETQ. V was trimmed by 4 bases and J by 3 bases, leaving 15 bases between them. The CDR3 DNA follows: TGCGCCAGCAGCCCCTCGGACTGGTGGACAGATACGCAGTATTTT. Protein: CASSPSDWWTDTQYF. Filled out from reference TRBV5-1 and TRBJ2-3, the complete variable domain reads KAGVTQTPRYLIKTRGQQVTLSCSPISGHRSVSWYQQTPGQGLQFLFEYFSETQRNKGNFPGRFSGRQFSNSRSEMNVSTLELGDSALYLCASSPSDWWTDTQYFGPGTRLTVL.

This clone was counted a single time. The CDR3 reads CASSQEREYEQYF. The CDR3 DNA reads as TGTGCCAGCAGCCAAGAACGGGAGTACGAGCAGTACTTC. The genes are TRBV4-2 and TRBJ2-7; tentatively, D is TRBD2 (6 bases). CDR3 length equals 13 residues. Germline assignment: CDR1 LGHNA and CDR2 YNFKEQ. V was pared by 0 bases and J by 4 bases, with 7 bases between.